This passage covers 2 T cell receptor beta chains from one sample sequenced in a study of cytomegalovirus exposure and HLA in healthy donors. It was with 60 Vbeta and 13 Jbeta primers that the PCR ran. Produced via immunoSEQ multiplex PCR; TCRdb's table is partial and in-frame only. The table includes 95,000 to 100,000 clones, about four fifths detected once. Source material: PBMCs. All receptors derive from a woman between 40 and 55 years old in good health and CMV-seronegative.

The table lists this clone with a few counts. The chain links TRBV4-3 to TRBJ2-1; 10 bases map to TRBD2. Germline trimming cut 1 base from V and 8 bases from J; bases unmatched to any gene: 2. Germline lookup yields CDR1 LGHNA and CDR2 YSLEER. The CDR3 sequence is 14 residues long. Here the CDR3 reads CASSQVAGGYEQFF. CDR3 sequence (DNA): TGCGCCAGCAGCCAAGTAGCGGGGGGATATGAGCAGTTCTTC.

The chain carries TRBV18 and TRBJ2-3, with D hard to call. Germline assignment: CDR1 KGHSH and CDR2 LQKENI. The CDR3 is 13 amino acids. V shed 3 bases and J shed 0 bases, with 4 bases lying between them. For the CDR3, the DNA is TGTGCCAGCTCACCCACTAGCACAGATACGCAGTATTTT. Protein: CASSPTSTDTQYF.